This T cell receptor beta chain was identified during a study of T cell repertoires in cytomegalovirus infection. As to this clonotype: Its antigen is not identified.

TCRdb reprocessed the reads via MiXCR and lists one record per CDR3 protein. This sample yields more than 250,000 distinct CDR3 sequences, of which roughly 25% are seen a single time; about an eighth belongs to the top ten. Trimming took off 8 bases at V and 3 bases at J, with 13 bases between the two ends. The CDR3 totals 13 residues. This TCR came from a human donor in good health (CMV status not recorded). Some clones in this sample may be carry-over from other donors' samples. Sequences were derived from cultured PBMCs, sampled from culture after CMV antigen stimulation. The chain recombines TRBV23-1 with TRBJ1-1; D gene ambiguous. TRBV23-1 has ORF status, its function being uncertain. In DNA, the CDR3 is TGCGCCAGCCCACCCCCTGGGGACACTGAAGCTTTCTTT. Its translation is CASPPPGDTEAFF.